A single sample gave rise to the 19 T cell receptor beta chains below, sequenced in a study of blood T cells in healthy people across ages (dated by TCRdb to between 2014 and 2017). Libraries were constructed by 5' RACE. The run used an Illumina HiSeq 2500. A second PCR of roughly 7 to 11 cycles was performed with a sample-barcoded 5' primer and a J-beta primer mix. TCRdb took the public reads, trimmed them with fastp at Q25, ran MiXCR for clone calling and kept in-frame beta chains. Rows merge per CDR3 protein into single entries with the most common DNA and genes. Present in this sample are some 1,000,000 distinct CDR3 sequences, 20% to 25% of which were seen just once. Together, the top ten hold approximately 0.71% of the sample. The sample was also linked to a second study, of T cells of mothers and their children.

The sample comprised blood. The receptors originated from a girl between 2 and 10 years old in good health.

The rearrangement joins TRBV24-1 to TRBJ2-5; D is uncertain. The DNA matches TRBJ2-1 better at its end, which makes the J call doubtful. The CDR3 contains 11 residues. The germline CDR1 and CDR2 sequences are KGHDR and SFDVKD. CDR3 nucleotides: TGTGCCACCAGTGAGGGCTGGGAGCAGTTCTTC. Translated: CATSEGWEQFF.

The sample holds a few counts of this clonotype. This chain links TRBV7-9 with TRBJ2-5, with D uncertain. The J call is uncertain, as TRBJ2-7 better fits the DNA end. The CDR3 sequence is 16 residues long. Germline V CDR1 and CDR2: SEHNR, FQNEAQ (reference sequence). The CDR3 DNA is TGTGCCAGCAGCGCGAGTGACCGCTACCTCTCCTACGAGCAGTACTTC. Translated: CASSASDRYLSYEQYF.

This clonotype occurred a few times. CDR3 DNA: TGTGCCAGCAGCCAACAACCCGAGAACACTGAAGCTTTCTTT. Protein: CASSQQPENTEAFF. The chain links TRBV3-1 to TRBJ1-1; no reliable D call. Per the germline V gene, CDR1 is LGHDT and CDR2 is YNNKEL (reference sequence). V was trimmed by 2 bases and J by 1 base, leaving 8 bases between them. CDR3 length: 14 amino acids.

The rearrangement uses TRBV3-1 and TRBJ2-5, with a tentative D call TRBD2 (7 bases). The closer fit of TRBJ2-7 to the DNA end suggests the J call may be wrong. The CDR3 has 14 amino acids. Germline CDR1 is LGHDT and CDR2 is YNNKEL (reference sequence). CDR3 coding DNA: TGTGCCAGCAGCCCCCGGGTAGGGGGGGACGAGCAGTACTTC. Its translation: CASSPRVGGDEQYF.

This clonotype was counted a few times. The chain joins TRBV20-1 to TRBJ2-5; the D gene is possibly TRBD1 (6 bases). The CDR3 runs to 13 residues. V lost 6 bases to trimming and J lost 4 bases, with 15 bases between them. Germline V lookup: CDR1 DFQATT, CDR2 SNEGSKA (reference sequence). DNA of the CDR3: TGCAGTGCCCAACAGGGCCTTAGAGAGACCCAGTACTTC. It is translated as CSAQQGLRETQYF.

The CDR3 region has the DNA TGCAGTGCTAGAGATAGGGCTAGCGTTCGGGCGCAGTATTTT. Amino acids: CSARDRASVRAQYF. This rearrangement joins TRBV20-1 to TRBJ2-3, with D perhaps matching TRBD2 (6 bases). The germline CDR1 and CDR2 sequences are DFQATT and SNEGSKA (reference sequence). The CDR3 sequence is 14 residues long. V dropped 0 bases and J dropped 10 bases, with 17 bases sitting between them.

This chain links TRBV9 with TRBJ2-5, with 8 bases identical to TRBD2. V was clipped by 5 bases and J by 3 bases; unmatched bases: 9. The CDR3 extends over 15 amino acids. Germline loops: CDR1 SGDLS, CDR2 YYNGEE. The CDR3 DNA reads as TGTGCCAGCAGTCCTAGCGGGTGGGAAGAAGAGACCCAGTACTTC. This encodes CASSPSGWEEETQYF.

The CDR3 is CASSQGATGASYGYTF. CDR3 nucleotides: TGTGCCAGCAGCCAAGGAGCAACTGGAGCCTCCTATGGCTACACCTTC. The rearrangement uses TRBV3-1 and TRBJ1-2; D gene unclear. The CDR3 is made up of 16 amino acids. Germline V gene data show CDR1 as LGHDT and CDR2 as YNNKEL (reference sequence). Trimming removed 1 base from V and 4 bases from J, with 16 bases in between. The full variable domain, completed using reference TRBV3-1 and TRBJ1-2, is DTAVSQTPKYLVTQMGNDKSIKCEQNLGHDTMYWYKQDSKKFLKIMFSYNNKELIINETVPNRFSPKSPDKAHLNLHINSLELGDSAVYFCASSQGATGASYGYTFGSGTRLTVV.

The chain combines TRBV29-1 with TRBJ2-3; maybe TRBD2 (6 bases). The V gene's germline CDR1 is SQVTM and CDR2 ANQGSEA. V lost 0 bases to trimming and J lost 0 bases, with 19 bases between them. The length of the CDR3 is 18 residues. The CDR3 sequence is CSVEEVLARAPSTDTQYF. CDR3 in DNA: TGCAGCGTTGAAGAAGTACTAGCCAGGGCCCCTAGCACAGATACGCAGTATTTT.

This clonotype was counted a few times. The V call is TRBV5-1, the J call TRBJ1-2, with 7 bases fitting TRBD1. With V trimmed by 2 bases and J by 7 bases, 8 bases remained unmatched. The germline V gene has CDR1 SGHRS and CDR2 YFSETQ. This CDR3 is built from 14 residues. CDR3 protein: CASSLTGEPAGYTF. CDR3 in DNA: TGCGCCAGCAGCTTAACAGGGGAACCCGCTGGCTACACCTTC.

The gene calls are TRBV3-1 and TRBJ2-6; weak D call: TRBD2 (5 bases). Germline CDR1 LGHDT, CDR2 YNNKEL (reference sequence). The CDR3 runs 16 residues. V was trimmed by 0 bases and J by 4 bases, leaving 10 bases between them. CDR3 in amino acids: CASSQELGPGANVLTF. The DNA for the CDR3 is TGTGCCAGCAGCCAAGAACTAGGGCCCGGGGCCAACGTCCTGACTTTC.

This clonotype appeared a few times. The chain recombines TRBV7-2 with TRBJ2-5; 10 bases map to TRBD2. CDR1 and CDR2 (germline): SGHTA, FQGNSA. V lost 6 bases to trimming and J lost 2 bases; unmatched junction nucleotides: 12. This CDR3 is 17 amino acids long. For the CDR3, the DNA is TGTGCCAGCAGTGTAGCGGGACCGACTAGCGGGCAAGAGACCCAGTACTTC. Residues: CASSVAGPTSGQETQYF.

This clonotype was counted between two and nine times. The genes are TRBV29-1 and TRBJ2-5, with D hard to call. TRBJ2-7 explains the end of the DNA better; the J call may be wrong. The germline V gene encodes CDR1 SQVTM and CDR2 ANQGSEA. CDR3 length equals 11 residues. The CDR3 region has the DNA TGCAGCGTTGTGGTCGGCTACGAGCAGTACTTC. Encoded protein: CSVVVGYEQYF.

This clonotype was counted between two and nine times. This chain links TRBV19 with TRBJ1-1; D not certain. This CDR3 has 13 residues. Trimming took off 7 bases at V and 0 bases at J, with 9 bases between the two ends. Per germline, CDR1 LNHDA and CDR2 SQIVND (reference sequence). CDR3 residues: CASKGSMNTEAFF. CDR3 nucleotide sequence: TGTGCCAGTAAGGGAAGCATGAACACTGAAGCTTTCTTT. The whole variable domain, remainder taken from reference TRBV19 and TRBJ1-1, is DGGITQSPKYLFRKEGQNVTLSCEQNLNHDAMYWYRQDPGQGLRLIYYSQIVNDFQKGDIAEGYSVSREKKESFPLTVTSAQKNPTAFYLCASKGSMNTEAFFGQGTRLTVV.

The chain recombines TRBV12-3 or TRBV12-4 with TRBJ1-5; no clear D gene. The CDR3 contains 14 residues. V lost 7 bases to trimming and J lost 0 bases, with 10 bases between them. In DNA form, the CDR3 reads TGTGCCAGCAACCGAGTTGATAGCAATCAGCCCCAGCATTTT. It encodes CASNRVDSNQPQHF.

The V gene is TRBV7-2, the J gene TRBJ2-5; perhaps D is TRBD1 or TRBD2 (6 bases each). Trimming stripped 5 bases from V and 2 bases from J, with 18 bases between. The CDR3 length is 16 residues. Germline CDR1 SGHTA, CDR2 FQGNSA. The CDR3 here is CASSPFLLGGQETQYF. CDR3 sequence (DNA): TGTGCCAGCAGCCCCTTTCTCTTAGGGGGGCAAGAGACCCAGTACTTC.

The V gene is TRBV29-1, the J gene TRBJ2-7; D is perhaps TRBD1 or TRBD2 (5 bases each). CDR3 size: 14 residues. V was cut by 3 bases and J by 0 bases, with 12 bases left in between. Germline V gives CDR1 SQVTM, CDR2 ANQGSEA. CDR3 loop: CSVERPGSSYEQYF. DNA for the CDR3: TGCAGCGTTGAGCGCCCAGGGAGCTCCTACGAGCAGTACTTC.

CDR3 nucleotide sequence: TGTGCCAGCAGCGTAGGGTCCCGCACAGATACGCAGTATTTT. Its translation: CASSVGSRTDTQYF. The chain recombines TRBV9 with TRBJ2-3; no firm D call. CDR3 length: 14 amino acids. Trimming took off 0 bases at V and 1 base at J, with 6 bases between the two ends. Germline assignment: CDR1 SGDLS and CDR2 YYNGEE.

This chain connects TRBV20-1 to TRBJ1-2; 7 nucleotides line up with TRBD1. V dropped 6 bases and J dropped 3; count of bases not matched to a gene: 10. In germline, CDR1 is DFQATT, CDR2 SNEGSKA (reference sequence). CDR3 length equals 14 residues. The DNA for the CDR3 is TGCAGTGCAACCGACAGGGTCTGGGACTATGGCTACACCTTC. This sequence encodes CSATDRVWDYGYTF.